The 24 T cell receptor beta chains reported below all come from one sample, sequenced in a study of T cell changes during pregnancy in multiple sclerosis (dated by TCRdb to the late 2010s). Library method: the immunoSEQ multiplex PCR assay. TCRdb limited this immuneACCESS table to in-frame rearrangements with V and J called. A share of clones is missing; checked studies link under half to unresolved V genes, and the rest is unexplained. The sample has some 74,000 clones on record, over 85% of them singletons. Clones ranked in the top ten supply 3.7% of the sample. Sequenced here: peripheral blood, sampled after pregnancy. Receptor source: a female donor in good health, enrolled as a control in a pregnancy study.

The V gene is TRBV28, the J gene TRBJ1-1; weak D call: TRBD1 (6 bases). The germline gives CDR1 MDHEN, CDR2 SYDVKM. CDR3 length: 15 residues. V dropped 5 bases and J dropped 0 bases, with 13 bases sitting between them. The CDR3 spells CASSTGTTVNTEAFF. The CDR3 DNA sequence: TGTGCCAGCAGTACCGGGACAACAGTGAACACTGAAGCTTTCTTT.

V gene TRBV28 combines with J gene TRBJ2-3; perhaps TRBD2 as D (6 bases). This CDR3 comprises 15 residues. V lost 6 bases and J 2 bases, leaving 15 bases between the germline ends. CDR1 is MDHEN, CDR2 SYDVKM, per germline. The CDR3 DNA reads as TGTGCCAGCAGGGTGGGGGACTCTAACACAGATACGCAGTATTTT. Encoded protein: CASRVGDSNTDTQYF.

V gene TRBV9 combines with J gene TRBJ2-5; 15 bases line up with TRBD2. The germline V gene has CDR1 SGDLS and CDR2 YYNGEE. With 3 bases clipped from V and 2 bases from J, the junction kept 5 bases outside the gene matches. There are 17 residues in the CDR3. The CDR3 spells CASSGQGTSGGQETQYF. CDR3 nucleotide sequence: TGTGCCAGCAGCGGACAGGGGACTAGCGGGGGGCAAGAGACCCAGTACTTC. Together with reference TRBV9 and TRBJ2-5, the CDR3 gives the full variable domain: DSGVTQTPKHLITATGQRVTLRCSPRSGDLSVYWYQQSLDQGLQFLIQYYNGEERAKGNILERFSAQQFPDLHSELNLSSLELGDSALYFCASSGQGTSGGQETQYFGPGTRLLVL.

The chain employs TRBV10-2 and TRBJ2-7; D possibly corresponds to TRBD2 (6 bases). This CDR3 is built from 13 residues. CDR1 is WSHSY, CDR2 SAAADI, per germline. Trimming took off 1 base at V and 3 bases at J, with 7 bases between the two ends. The CDR3 region is CASSEYSGYEQYF. CDR3 coding DNA: TGCGCCAGCAGTGAGTATAGCGGCTACGAGCAGTACTTC.

The rearrangement links TRBV7-9 to TRBJ1-1; no firm D call. The CDR3 consists of 12 residues. V was cut by 5 bases and J by 1 base, with 5 bases left in between. CDR1 is SEHNR, CDR2 FQNEAQ, per germline (reference sequence). This chain's CDR3 is CASSHGNTEAFF. The CDR3 DNA follows: TGTGCCAGCAGCCACGGGAACACTGAAGCTTTCTTT.

The chain joins TRBV7-8 to TRBJ2-5, with a tentative D call TRBD1 (6 bases). The germline CDR1 and CDR2 sequences are SGHVS and FQNEAQ. The V end was cut by 4 bases, the J end by 5 bases, with 14 bases between. The CDR3 runs 14 residues. The CDR3 sequence is CASSSHRDIETQYF. CDR3 bases: TGTGCCAGCAGCTCACACCGGGACATCGAGACCCAGTACTTC.

The V and J genes are TRBV11-3 and TRBJ1-2; TRBD1 aligns across 9 bases. From germline, CDR1 is SGHNT and CDR2 YENEEA. The V gene end was trimmed by 4 bases and the J gene end by 4 bases; junction bases not matched to a gene: 1. This CDR3 is 13 amino acids long. The CDR3: CASSSTGGYGYTF. For the CDR3, the DNA is TGTGCCAGCAGCTCGACAGGGGGCTATGGCTACACCTTC.

The chain recombines TRBV7-9 with TRBJ1-2; D is undetermined. Germline CDR1 and CDR2: SEHNR and FQNEAQ (reference sequence). This CDR3 has 13 amino acids. V lost 0 bases to trimming and J lost 6 bases, with 8 bases between them. The DNA of the CDR3 is TGTGCCAGCAGCTTAGCGGGGAGGGATGGCTACACCTTC. This codes for CASSLAGRDGYTF.

The V and J genes are TRBV7-8 and TRBJ1-1; D call uncertain. Germline CDR1 is SGHVS and CDR2 is FQNEAQ. V lost 5 bases and J lost 4, with 8 bases in between. CDR3 length equals 12 residues. CDR3 in amino acids: CASSPAGTEAFF. CDR3 in DNA: TGTGCCAGCAGCCCGGCGGGCACTGAAGCTTTCTTT.

Only one count was recorded for this clone. The J gene is TRBJ1-4, the V gene TRBV11-2; D uncertain. Germline V gene sequence: CDR1 SGHAT, CDR2 FQNNGV. V lost 6 bases and J lost 6, with 11 bases in between. The CDR3 spans 13 residues. This CDR3 is CASRISGYEKLFF. Written as DNA, the CDR3 is TGTGCCAGCAGAATATCGGGTTATGAAAAACTGTTTTTT.

The chain employs TRBV7-2 and TRBJ2-1, with TRBD2 identical over 8 bases. The CDR3 has 15 amino acids. V was clipped by 4 bases and J by 7 bases; unmatched bases: 9. The germline V gene has CDR1 SGHTA and CDR2 FQGNSA. CDR3 amino acids: CASSSTGLGWNEQFF. In DNA form, the CDR3 reads TGTGCCAGCAGCTCTACGGGACTAGGATGGAATGAGCAGTTCTTC.

The chain has TRBV7-9 and TRBJ1-3; TRBD1 agrees at 7 bases. Germline V gene sequence: CDR1 SEHNR, CDR2 FQNEAQ (reference sequence). Trimming cost V 4 bases and J 0 bases; bases outside gene matches: 6. The length of the CDR3 is 16 residues. Written as DNA, the CDR3 is TGTGCCAGCAGCTCAGACAGGGCCTTCTCTGGAAACACCATATATTTT. Translated: CASSSDRAFSGNTIYF.

The V call is TRBV29-1, the J call TRBJ2-5; D perhaps matches TRBD2 (5 bases). CDR1 and CDR2 from the germline V gene are SQVTM and ANQGSEA. The CDR3 loop spans 12 amino acids. The V end lost 3 bases, the J end lost 5 bases, and 10 bases lay between the germline ends. The CDR3 here is CSVDILAETQYF. The CDR3 DNA reads as TGCAGCGTTGATATCCTAGCCGAGACCCAGTACTTC.

The genes are TRBV6-6 and TRBJ2-1, with no clear D. Germline CDR1 reads MNHNY; CDR2 reads SVGAGI (reference sequence). Trimming took 5 bases from V and 4 from J, leaving 6 bases between them. The CDR3 length is 12 residues. The CDR3 protein is CASSLQYNEQFF. CDR3 coding DNA: TGTGCCAGCAGTCTACAGTACAATGAGCAGTTCTTC.

This clone has just one count. The chain carries TRBV2 and TRBJ2-7; TRBD1 matches at 9 bases. The CDR3 sequence is 15 residues long. Unmatched junction bases numbered 9, after V lost 3 bases and J lost 6 bases. The germline V gene has CDR1 SNHLY and CDR2 FYNNEI. The CDR3 DNA reads as TGTGCCAGCAGTGATGGGGGACAGGGTCCCACCGAGCAGTACTTC. Encoded protein: CASSDGGQGPTEQYF.

The chain is built from TRBV4-3 and TRBJ1-1; D is unclear. V gave up 0 bases and J gave up 1 base, with 9 bases separating them. The CDR3 is made up of 15 amino acids. CDR1 and CDR2 from the germline V gene are LGHNA and YSLEER. CDR3 loop: CASSQDLRPNTEAFF. The CDR3 coding sequence is TGCGCCAGCAGCCAAGATTTGCGGCCGAACACTGAAGCTTTCTTT.

The gene calls are TRBV15 and TRBJ1-2; no clear D. The CDR3 totals 14 residues. Trimming stripped 5 bases from V and 1 base from J, with 11 bases between. Germline-derived CDR1 and CDR2 are LNHNV and YYDKDF (reference sequence). As DNA, the CDR3 is TGTGCCACCAGCGAACAGCGGGGTAACTATGGCTACACCTTC. It encodes CATSEQRGNYGYTF. The whole variable domain, filled in from reference TRBV15 and TRBJ1-2, reads DAMVIQNPRYQVTQFGKPVTLSCSQTLNHNVMYWYQQKSSQAPKLLFHYYDKDFNNEADTPDNFQSRRPNTSFCFLDIRSPGLGDTAMYLCATSEQRGNYGYTFGSGTRLTVV.

The chain couples TRBV9 to TRBJ2-2; D might be TRBD1 (6 bases). CDR3 length equals 17 residues. Trimming left V 3 bases short and J 8 bases short, with 23 bases between. The germline V gene encodes CDR1 SGDLS and CDR2 YYNGEE. CDR3 sequence reads: CASSETGAAGVGGELFF. The DNA for the CDR3 is TGTGCCAGCAGCGAGACCGGCGCGGCAGGGGTAGGAGGGGAGCTGTTTTTT.

This clone was found once. The J gene is TRBJ2-5, the V gene TRBV6-5; maybe TRBD1 (5 bases). CDR3 size: 13 residues. Trimming stripped 2 bases from V and 4 bases from J, with 8 bases between. Germline lookup yields CDR1 MNHEY and CDR2 SVGAGI. Written as DNA, the CDR3 is TGTGCCAGCAGTTACAGGACACGAGAGACCCAGTACTTC. Residues: CASSYRTRETQYF.

This clone has a single count. V is TRBV6-6 and J is TRBJ1-5; 9 bases align to TRBD1. Germline values: CDR1 MNHNY, CDR2 SVGAGI (reference sequence). V gave up 10 bases and J gave up 3 bases; unmatched junction bases: 4. CDR3 length: 13 amino acids. CDR3 loop: CATGQGPNQPQHF. DNA for the CDR3: TGTGCCACTGGACAGGGGCCCAATCAGCCCCAGCATTTT.

The genes are TRBV21-1 and TRBJ2-4; the D call of TRBD1 is as the table states it, not checked on the DNA. TRBV21-1 counts as a pseudogene. There are 17 residues in the CDR3. The CDR3 is CASSSHPEGPQGDIQYF. For the CDR3, the DNA is TGTGCCAGCAGCTCCCACCCTGAGGGGCCCCAGGGGGACATTCAGTACTTC.

V and J are TRBV28 and TRBJ1-2; a weak D match, TRBD1 (5 bases). This CDR3 has 15 amino acids. Trimming left V 2 bases short and J 1 base short, with 11 bases between. Germline-derived CDR1 and CDR2 are MDHEN and SYDVKM. The CDR3 region has the DNA TGTGCCAGCAGTTTAAGGGGAATAGTTAACTATGGCTACACCTTC. Protein: CASSLRGIVNYGYTF.

The V call is TRBV10-3, the J call TRBJ1-3; 7 bases fit TRBD1. CDR1 is ENHRY and CDR2 is SYGVKD in the germline V gene. This CDR3 is built from 16 residues. V was pared by 6 bases and J by 0 bases, with 8 bases of the junction left unmatched. The CDR3 sequence is CAIRGQGVSSGNTIYF. CDR3 coding DNA: TGTGCCATCAGGGGCCAGGGGGTCAGCTCTGGAAACACCATATATTTT.

This clone was recorded only once. This chain joins TRBV2 and TRBJ1-1; D is uncertain. Germline V CDR1 and CDR2: SNHLY, FYNNEI. The CDR3 is 13 amino acids. Trimming took off 7 bases at V and 6 bases at J, with 15 bases between the two ends. As DNA, the CDR3 is TGTGCCAGCACCGCGAGTGCGGGATCTGAAGCTTTCTTT. Protein sequence: CASTASAGSEAFF.